The T cell receptor beta chain under discussion was sequenced for a study of cytomegalovirus exposure and HLA in healthy donors (dated by TCRdb to the late 2010s). At the level of the whole study: According to an earlier analysis of a few hundred of the donors, 150 million to 200 million T cells yielded over 90 million unique TCR beta sequences and about 300 Gb of sequence data. Around 300 gigabases of sequencing data and around 87 million unique TCR sequences were included in an early release covering about 700 HLA-typed donors. Donor age, sex, ethnicity and CMV serostatus were compiled alongside the repertoire data. In a later analysis, previously published TCR beta repertoires from more than 500 donors were re-analyzed and high-resolution HLA genotyping was added so that TCR occurrence patterns could be studied. Typing coverage varied by locus: about 620-630 donors for A, B, C, DRB1 and DQB1; more than 500 for DQA1; some 610 for DPA1; fewer than 480 for DPB1. Across approximately 400 genotyped donors of the cohort, an average of roughly 250,000 unique TCR beta nucleotide sequences per donor were sequenced, and roughly 20% of those sequences were non-productive. The aim of the study was to test whether cataloging public T cell receptors could identify signatures of past pathogen exposure. In an earlier analysis of a few hundred of the donors, high-throughput TCR beta sequencing was used to judge whether each TCR beta V gene segment behaved as functional or pseudogenic. In addition to the first cohort of roughly 700 subjects, a separate validation cohort of 130 or so different subjects was used. The genetic ancestry cluster associated with self-reported Caucasian donors included approximately 85% of the roughly 360 genotyped donors. The study profiled the T cell repertoires of around 700 subjects by immunosequencing and related them to cytomegalovirus serostatus. Roughly five DR-DQ haplotypes were handled as single units for association and clustering because linkage in the cohort was strong. Genome-wide SNP genotypes for about 65% of the roughly 670 donors were used in a later genetic analysis, which treated that subset as a discovery cohort. Every repertoire in the discovery cohort had been generated on one and the same sequencing platform. Both class I and class II loci were covered by HLA typing, at four-digit resolution. To predict cytomegalovirus infection status, the study combined high-throughput TCR immunosequencing, statistical association of individual TCRs with disease status, and machine learning. The later analysis used no new phenotypic data to find candidate immune exposures, relying instead on TCR beta sequences and their occurrence across donors.

As for this clone: This clone's antigen is unknown. Base qualities are not at hand, and no much larger clone is one base apart.

Points the paper makes about the study in general: According to a later genetic analysis, donors in an Asian-associated ancestry cluster had fewer N-insertions in productive TCRs than the approximately 700-donor mean. In a later analysis, TCR association rates were found to vary across HLA loci, with the most associated TCRs seen for DRB1 alleles and the fewest for HLA-C alleles. In vitro tests confirmed that three of the cytomegalovirus-associated TCR beta chains recognize cytomegalovirus antigens. Several of the top co-occurrence clusters appeared to be linked to parvovirus B19, influenza, CMV and Epstein-Barr virus, according to a later analysis. For the cohort, immune exposure information was limited to CMV serostatus. Across donors, most TCR sequences were observed very rarely, whereas some public TCRs were present in many individuals. In this cohort, only TCR beta chains were sequenced, and detectable features were limited by the absence of alpha or paired-chain data. Most CMV-associated TCR beta chains appeared to be HLA-restricted in a later analysis, and the HLA associations seemed to be driven largely by CMV exposure. When HLA alleles, especially DR and DQ, strongly co-occurred, TCR associations were difficult to assign to individual alleles. Because the 87-base-pair reads could not distinguish some IMGT-functional V segments, including TRBV6-2 and TRBV6-3, those segments were excluded. Cytomegalovirus status was reported to be diagnosed by the classifier with high specificity and sensitivity in both the original and validation cohorts. A further reported finding was that TCR beta sequences accurately predicted the HLA-A and HLA-B alleles for most subjects in the first cohort. The authors suggested that the approach could potentially be generalized to other disease states and immunological phenotypes. Broadly in line with IMGT annotations, most TCR beta V segments showed up in productive rearrangements about 87% or about 30% of the time in an earlier analysis of 587 of the donors. The study listed 150 to 200 TCR beta chains as associated with cytomegalovirus. Sequencing depth was assumed to be roughly uniform across donors in the presence/absence analyses, though that assumption may not hold. Because counts were too low, about 15 rarely observed V segments, including chromosome 9 orphons, were left out of the earlier analysis of some 600 of the donors. A later genetic analysis associated a missense DCLRE1C variant with V-gene and J-gene trimming of TCR beta chains, and an independent cohort replicated the association. Linkage disequilibrium might explain the correlated functional status among segregating V segments, but an unknown experimental factor could not be excluded. In a later analysis, 15,000 to 20,000 TCR beta sequences were associated with specific HLA alleles at a false discovery rate of 0.05. Because HLA typing was unavailable for some donors at each locus, only the typed subset was used in association tests. Compared with equally common non-associated chains, HLA-associated TCR beta chains in a later analysis were more clonally expanded and had lower generation probabilities. The sequencing pipeline was judged likely to have produced a cluster of highly shared sequence variants as a technical artifact.

The cohort consisted of more than 650 healthy bone marrow donors. Cohort members were all nominally healthy when sampled, although unrecorded immune exposures were likely present. The donor tested CMV seropositive and was one of the 289 seropositive cohort members. Each donor provided a peripheral blood sample, and peripheral blood mononuclear cells were used for TCR beta sequencing. The Qiagen DNeasy Blood Extraction Kit was used to extract genomic DNA from the blood cell samples. The germline V and J ends show losses of 5 bases and 0 bases respectively, and no gene match explains 0 bases of the junction. Its CDR3 holds 14 amino acids, cysteine through phenylalanine. Just the 42-base CDR3 DNA is kept, in frame starting at base 1. In the germline V gene (reference sequence), CDR1 corresponds to LNHNV and CDR2 to YYDKDF. The library was built by means of the immunoSEQ multiplex PCR assay. For the multiplex PCR, a mixture combining 60 forward primers for TCR Vbeta segments and 13 reverse primers for TCR Jbeta segments was used. A multiplex PCR assay on genomic DNA amplified the CDR3 region of rearranged TCR beta genes. The Illumina HiSeq System was used to sequence the amplified TCR beta libraries as 87-base-pair reads. Concerning the study's data processing: A later analysis counted about 76 million unique TCR beta chains across the 690 or so repertoires, and 9 million to 14 million of these chains were shared by at least two donors. Raw reads were error-corrected and collapsed into unique sequences with a nearest-neighbor algorithm that merged closely related sequences to remove PCR and sequencing errors. CDR3 sequences were aligned to IMGT reference sequences to assign V, D and J gene segments. Each retained sequence needed at least a six-nucleotide match to both a V gene segment and a J gene segment. Rearrangements were called productive when the CDR3 lacked stop codons and stayed in frame with V and J; all others were non-productive. Following IMGT convention, CDR3 was defined as the stretch from the second conserved V-encoded cysteine to the conserved J-encoded phenylalanine. In an earlier analysis of 550 to 650 of the donors, sequences lacking an unambiguous match to a single V gene segment were excluded. In an earlier analysis of approximately 590 of the donors, a V segment was called functional when productive rearrangements were above 56.7%, and segregating when the standard deviation between donors exceeded 5%. A statistical classification framework was built for diagnosing cytomegalovirus status from the catalog of TCR beta chain sequences. In a later analysis, TCR nucleotide sequences were compared against IMGT/GENE-DB human TR gene sequences so that V and J genes could be assigned. In a later analysis, CDR3 sequences and most-parsimonious VDJ recombination scenarios were assigned using the TCRdist pipeline. In a later analysis, each TCR beta chain was defined by its CDR3 amino acid sequence together with its V-gene family, and reads lacking a unique V-gene family were excluded. In a later analysis, fewer than 600 highly shared, low-generation-probability nucleotide sequences were removed to address suspected cross-contamination and a sequencing artifact. In a later analysis, a clonal expansion index for each public chain was calculated from normalized within-repertoire ranks of inferred template counts. In a later analysis, generation probabilities were computed with a VDJ recombination model fitted to out-of-frame rearrangements, and the resulting probabilities were checked against IGoR. In a later analysis, hypergeometric tests were used to score TCR-TCR, TCR-HLA and TCR-CMV co-occurrence, with a repertoire-size bias correction applied to TCR pairs. A later analysis estimated false discovery rates by permuting HLA or CMV assignments 20 times. In a later analysis, co-occurring TCRs were grouped using DBSCAN, with TCRdist sequence similarity added in when clustering inside HLA-allele-positive subsets. Repertoires with fewer than 30,000 or more than 120,000 public chains, plus five repertoires with anomalous nucleotide sharing, were excluded from co-occurrence clustering. TCRdb took this table from immuneACCESS and kept in-frame rearrangements with V and J called. Such tables lack part of the clones; where checked against another copy, unresolved V genes explain under half of the gap, and the rest is unexplained. V and J calls and clone size are copied from that table; D and trimming were computed from the DNA. This sample has 200,000 or so clones in its table, and more than 80% of those were observed once. The ten biggest clones cover around 2.8% of the sample.

Sequenced input: PBMCs. Recombination joined TRBV15 with TRBJ2-2; the junction holds 7 bases that match TRBD1. This sequence originates from a woman aged 45-60 years in good health and CMV-seropositive. The CDR3 here reads CATSDRANTGELFF. The bases read TGTGCCACCAGCGACAGGGCGAACACCGGGGAGCTGTTTTTT.